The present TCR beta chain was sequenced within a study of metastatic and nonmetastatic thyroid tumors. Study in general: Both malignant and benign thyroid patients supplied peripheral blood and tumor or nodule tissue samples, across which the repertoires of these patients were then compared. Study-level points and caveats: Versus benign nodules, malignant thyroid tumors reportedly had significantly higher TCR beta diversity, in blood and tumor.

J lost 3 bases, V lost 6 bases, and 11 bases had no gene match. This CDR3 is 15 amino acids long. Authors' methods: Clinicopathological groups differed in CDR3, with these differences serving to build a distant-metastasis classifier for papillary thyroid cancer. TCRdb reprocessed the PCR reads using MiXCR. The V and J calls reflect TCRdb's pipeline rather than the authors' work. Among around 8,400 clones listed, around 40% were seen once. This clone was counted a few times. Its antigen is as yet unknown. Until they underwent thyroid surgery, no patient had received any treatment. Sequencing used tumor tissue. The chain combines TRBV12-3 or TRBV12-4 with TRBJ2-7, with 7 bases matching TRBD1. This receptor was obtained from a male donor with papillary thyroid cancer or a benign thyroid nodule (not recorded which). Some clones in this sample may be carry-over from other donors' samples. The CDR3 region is CASSPADRADYEQYF. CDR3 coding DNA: TGTGCCAGCAGCCCTGCCGACAGGGCAGACTACGAGCAGTACTTC.